This TCR beta chain was sequenced during a study of blood T cell repertoires in COVID-19. Per the original data handling: From reference gene primer amplification, estimates of nucleated cell counts were derived. The assay was immunoSEQ multiplex PCR, and TCRdb's table has in-frame clones only and misses some. Clonal size and the V and J genes are those of that table, whereas D and trimming came from the DNA. The repertoire consists of over 200,000 clones, with roughly 92% occurring once and the leading ten covering 0.82%. CDR1 is MDHEN, CDR2 SYDVKM, per germline. With 4 bases removed from V and 1 base from J, the gap between germline ends came to 26 bases. CDR3 size: 19 residues.

The sequenced sample was peripheral blood. The clonotype was recovered from a man aged 60 to 69 with COVID-19, enrolled during active disease. The chain has TRBV28 and TRBJ2-7, with D perhaps matching TRBD1 (5 bases). The CDR3 DNA is TGTGCCAGCAGTTCCAGACAGACTCCGTCCCTCCCTCATTCCTACGAGCAGTACTTC. This codes for CASSSRQTPSLPHSYEQYF.